A single TCR beta chain is shown here with its context. The antigen remains undetermined. Per the germline V gene, CDR1 is LGHNA and CDR2 is YSLEER. This CDR3 is built from 15 residues. TCR beta cDNA was generated via 5'RACE template switching incorporating UMIs. From the 5' RACE reads, TCRdb lists one entry per CDR3 protein and no DNA. The table for this sample gives more than 90,000 distinct CDR3 sequences. This entry comes from a study of T cells expressing NK-cell markers. Findings and caveats of the study: Similarly, these clonotypes led the CD3+CD56-NKG2C+ fraction as well in a few donors.

The material sequenced was blood T cells: a sorted CD56 or NKG2C T cell subset, CD4+ or CD8+ T cells, or bulk PBMC T cells (not recorded which). This chain connects TRBV4-3 to TRBJ1-2. This TCR was sampled from a woman aged 18 to 75 in good health. CDR3 sequence reads: CASSQEYRQGYGYTF.